This is a list of T cell receptor beta chains from one sample in a study of identical twins. TCRdb ran MiXCR on the 5' RACE reads and lists one entry per CDR3 protein. Of 1.5 million to 2 million distinct CDR3 sequences listed, about 32% are singletons. Sequencing input: cord blood. The origin of the receptors is a newborn girl in good health. CDR3s leave out the opening cysteine and the closing phenylalanine or tryptophan. Each record gives: CDR3 protein, V gene.

SASRAVNEQY | TRBV20-1
ASGLGRYYGYT | TRBV12-5
ASSDTTYNYGYT | TRBV25-1
ASSLGGRRFLAGNNEQY | TRBV7-9
ASSLGQANTEAF | TRBV5-1
ASSLFPKVAPGELF | TRBV7-2
ASSLFDLGGTQY | TRBV7-2
SARDPPIQLY | TRBV20-1
ASRVGLAGEDEQF | TRBV6-2/TRBV6-3
ASSFIRRTGPNEKLF | TRBV3-1
ASSVGAASGLAKNIQY | TRBV2
ASWQTGAGYNEQF | TRBV12-3/TRBV12-4
ASSLLAGGPKTSSGANVLT | TRBV14
ASSGSHSYEQY | TRBV5-1
ASSQGDRQLDEQY | TRBV3-1
ASGTRTDTQY | TRBV5-6
ASSLRIGPYEQY | TRBV5-1
SARDSVRLAYEQY | TRBV20-1
ASSSTSDYYNEQF | TRBV11-2
ASSPLDTPYEQY | TRBV7-9
ASSYSGRQETQY | TRBV6-6
ASSLGLADIINEQY | TRBV5-1
ASSEVWLARGGQETQY | TRBV2
ASSQDLAGQGTT | TRBV4-1
AWSPGDGVNYGYT | TRBV30
AISEAHYEQY | TRBV10-3
ASSLRTRTYNEQF | TRBV6-2/TRBV6-3
SVDSILGTEAF | TRBV29-1
ASSLIQGVEYNEQY | TRBV7-9
ASSKARMTLSSYNEQF | TRBV21-1
ASSLMGGQSYNEQF | TRBV7-8
ASSSTSGNEQF | TRBV7-6
ASSPSSGNPDNERF | TRBV7-6
SVEGGIGAEAF | TRBV29-1
AVMGGAGTEAF | TRBV27
ATSEGGNTDTQY | TRBV24-1
ASSFISQVEEQY | TRBV7-9
ASSRTGAPGSPLH | TRBV6-1
SAPAGQGTYEQY | TRBV20-1
ASSINRGGAYSEQF | TRBV10-2
ASSLVLHSRGALSYEQY | TRBV5-1
ASIGGGNEKLF | TRBV28
SASENRGGNSPLH | TRBV20-1
ASSHGISGNEQY | TRBV16
ASSQAPGAGGPHEQF | TRBV4-1